The next 17 T cell receptor beta chains were all read from a single sample in a study of blood T cell repertoires in COVID-19. Sequencing used immunoSEQ multiplex PCR; TCRdb keeps in-frame clones, though not all of them. The repertoire includes about 190,000 clones, 79% of them detected once, and approximately 15% sits in the top ten. The specimen was peripheral blood. All receptors come from a man aged 55-75 years with active or convalescent COVID-19.

This clone was picked up one time. The chain is built from TRBV11-3 and TRBJ2-7, with 7 positions matching TRBD2. V lost 4 bases and J lost 6; bases outside the gene matches: 3. The CDR3 has 12 residues. Germline CDR1 is SGHNT and CDR2 is YENEEA. In DNA, the CDR3 is TGTGCCAGCAGCTCTCGCGGGGGCGAGCAGTACTTC. As protein: CASSSRGGEQYF.

The chain has TRBV27 and TRBJ2-7, with TRBD1 identical over 9 bases. This CDR3 region has 17 residues. With 7 bases clipped from V and 0 bases from J, the junction kept 13 bases outside the gene matches. Germline V lookup: CDR1 MNHEY, CDR2 SMNVEV (reference sequence). The CDR3 spells CASKPLGTGFSSYEQYF. CDR3 bases: TGTGCCAGCAAGCCCCTAGGGACAGGGTTTAGCTCCTACGAGCAGTACTTC.

This chain joins TRBV5-1 and TRBJ2-7, with D possibly matching TRBD2 (5 bases). V was trimmed by 4 bases and J by 0 bases, leaving 14 bases between them. Germline V CDR1 and CDR2: SGHRS, YFSETQ. CDR3 length: 15 residues. The CDR3 sequence: CASSRQPGISYEQYF. CDR3 DNA: TGCGCCAGCAGCAGGCAACCGGGGATCTCCTACGAGCAGTACTTC.

V and J are TRBV7-2 and TRBJ2-7; 7 nucleotides agree with TRBD2. Trimming cost V 4 bases and J 3 bases; bases outside gene matches: 12. Germline V CDR1 and CDR2: SGHTA, FQGNSA. The CDR3 has 16 amino acids. The chain's CDR3 is CASSSRASGGVYEQYF. CDR3 coding DNA: TGTGCCAGCAGCTCCCGTGCTAGCGGAGGGGTCTACGAGCAGTACTTC.

This clone is a singleton in its sample. CDR3 loop: CASSPTSWASSSGNTIYF. CDR3 in DNA: TGTGCCAGCAGCCCTACTTCTTGGGCCTCGAGCTCTGGAAACACCATATATTTT. The rearrangement uses TRBV7-9 and TRBJ1-3; D is ambiguous. Looked up from germline, CDR1 is SEHNR and CDR2 is FQNEAQ (reference sequence). CDR3 size: 18 residues. With 5 bases removed from V and 0 bases from J, the gap between germline ends came to 20 bases.

This chain links TRBV19 with TRBJ1-2; TRBD1 matches at 7 bases. J gave up 2 bases and V 5 bases, and 11 bases lay outside the gene matches. The CDR3 extends over 16 amino acids. Germline V CDR1 and CDR2: LNHDA, SQIVND (reference sequence). The CDR3 region has the DNA TGTGCCAGTAGTTCCCGGACAGGAGATTTGAACTATGGCTACACCTTC. Amino acid sequence: CASSSRTGDLNYGYTF.

The V gene is TRBV18, the J gene TRBJ2-7, with 8 bases aligning to TRBD2. The CDR3 consists of 13 residues. CDR1 is KGHSH and CDR2 is LQKENI in the germline V gene. The trim removed 6 bases at V and 2 bases at J, leaving 3 bases unmatched. Written as DNA, the CDR3 is TGTGCCAGCTCCCCCGGGAGGGCCTACGAGCAGTACTTC. Translation: CASSPGRAYEQYF.

The genes are TRBV27 and TRBJ1-1, with no clear D. With 8 bases removed from V and 4 bases from J, the gap between germline ends came to 14 bases. CDR3 size: 13 residues. Germline CDR1 MNHEY, CDR2 SMNVEV (reference sequence). DNA for the CDR3: TGTGCCAGCGGAAGACGGAGGCTCACTGAAGCTTTCTTT. This sequence encodes CASGRRRLTEAFF.

This clone came up once. V and J are TRBV6-6 and TRBJ1-1; TRBD1 matches at 8 bases. CDR3 length: 13 amino acids. Germline loops: CDR1 MNHNY, CDR2 SVGAGI (reference sequence). V gave up 9 bases and J gave up 6 bases; unmatched junction bases: 9. The CDR3 coding sequence is TGTGCCAGTATACAGGGGGGATTTGCTGAAGCTTTCTTT. Its protein product is CASIQGGFAEAFF.

This rearrangement joins TRBV7-2 to TRBJ1-1; D is uncertain. Trimming cost V 6 bases and J 1 base, with 18 bases left between them. The CDR3 length is 16 residues. Germline values: CDR1 SGHTA, CDR2 FQGNSA. The CDR3 loop reads CASRTRRTSWNTEAFF. CDR3 nucleotide sequence: TGTGCCAGCAGGACAAGACGGACTTCTTGGAACACTGAAGCTTTCTTT.

The CDR3 coding sequence is TGTGCCAGCAGCTTAGGGACAGGCATTAATTCACCCCTCCACTTT. The encoded protein is CASSLGTGINSPLHF. The chain carries TRBV7-9 and TRBJ1-6, with 7 bases that match TRBD1. Trimming cost V 1 base and J 6 bases; bases outside gene matches: 3. Germline CDR1 is SEHNR and CDR2 is FQNEAQ (reference sequence). This CDR3 has 15 residues.

This rearrangement joins TRBV14 to TRBJ1-1, with D perhaps matching TRBD1 (5 bases). The CDR3 covers 13 residues. Trimming left V 3 bases short and J 1 base short, with 6 bases between. From germline, CDR1 is SGHDN and CDR2 FVKESK. CDR3 bases: TGTGCCAGCAGCCAGACAGAGAACACTGAAGCTTTCTTT. Its protein is CASSQTENTEAFF.

The chain combines TRBV24-1 with TRBJ2-7, with TRBD1 matching 7 bases. V shed 5 bases, J shed 5 bases, and the junction held 11 bases outside the gene matches. The CDR3 loop spans 15 amino acids. In germline, CDR1 is KGHDR, CDR2 SFDVKD. The CDR3 sequence is CATSANGQVSHEQYF. In DNA, the CDR3 is TGTGCCACCAGTGCAAACGGACAGGTTAGCCACGAGCAGTACTTC.

This clone was seen a handful of times. This rearrangement joins TRBV27 to TRBJ2-5; TRBD1 aligns across 11 bases. Germline lookup yields CDR1 MNHEY and CDR2 SMNVEV (reference sequence). The junction had 3 bases not matched to a gene; V was cut back by 4 bases and J by 2 bases. CDR3 length: 15 residues. The CDR3 region is CASSWGQGVQETQYF. DNA for the CDR3: TGTGCCAGCAGTTGGGGACAGGGGGTGCAAGAGACCCAGTACTTC.

This sequence joins TRBV21-1 and TRBJ2-5; the table gives TRBD1 as D, unverified against the DNA. TRBV21-1 is a pseudogene. CDR3 length equals 20 residues. CDR3 sequence reads: CASSASSRDRGRDTRETQYF. CDR3 nucleotide sequence: TGTGCCAGCAGCGCATCGTCCCGGGACAGGGGCCGGGATACAAGGGAGACCCAGTACTTC.

The V and J genes are TRBV7-2 and TRBJ2-3; the match to TRBD2 covers 7 bases. This CDR3 has 16 amino acids. The junction had 8 bases not matched to a gene; V was cut back by 5 bases and J by 0 bases. In germline, CDR1 is SGHTA, CDR2 FQGNSA. The CDR3 region is CASSPQRGPSTDTQYF. Here the CDR3 DNA reads TGTGCCAGCAGCCCCCAGCGGGGCCCTAGCACAGATACGCAGTATTTT.

The chain recombines TRBV7-8 with TRBJ2-7; 12 bases are a match to TRBD2. There are 18 residues in the CDR3. J lost 7 bases, V lost 7 bases, and 20 bases had no gene match. Looked up from germline, CDR1 is SGHVS and CDR2 is FQNEAQ. The CDR3 DNA follows: TGTGCCAGCAACATAAGGCCAGGGACTAGCGGGCCCCCTGGGGAGCAGTACTTC. Translation gives CASNIRPGTSGPPGEQYF.